This T cell receptor (beta chain) comes out of a study of response to subunit inactivated influenza vaccine. In TCRdb, the RT-PCR reads were re-called with MiXCR into one record per CDR3 protein. The table lists under 200,000 distinct CDR3 sequences, about 10% of them singletons. V lost 2 bases to trimming and J lost 3 bases; unmatched junction nucleotides: 9. Germline V gene lookup returns CDR1 ENHRY and CDR2 SYGVKD. The CDR3 has 19 residues. J is TRBJ2-3 and V is TRBV10-3, with TRBD2 matching over 15 bases. This specimen was CD8+ T cells sorted from PBMCs, taken roughly 24 months after vaccination. The sequence derives from a man between 50 and 75 years old who received an inactivated influenza vaccine. CDR3 sequence reads: CAISEPAGLAGGPTDTQYF. CDR3 DNA sequence: TGTGCCATCAGTGAGCCTGCCGGACTAGCGGGAGGGCCTACAGATACGCAGTATTTT.